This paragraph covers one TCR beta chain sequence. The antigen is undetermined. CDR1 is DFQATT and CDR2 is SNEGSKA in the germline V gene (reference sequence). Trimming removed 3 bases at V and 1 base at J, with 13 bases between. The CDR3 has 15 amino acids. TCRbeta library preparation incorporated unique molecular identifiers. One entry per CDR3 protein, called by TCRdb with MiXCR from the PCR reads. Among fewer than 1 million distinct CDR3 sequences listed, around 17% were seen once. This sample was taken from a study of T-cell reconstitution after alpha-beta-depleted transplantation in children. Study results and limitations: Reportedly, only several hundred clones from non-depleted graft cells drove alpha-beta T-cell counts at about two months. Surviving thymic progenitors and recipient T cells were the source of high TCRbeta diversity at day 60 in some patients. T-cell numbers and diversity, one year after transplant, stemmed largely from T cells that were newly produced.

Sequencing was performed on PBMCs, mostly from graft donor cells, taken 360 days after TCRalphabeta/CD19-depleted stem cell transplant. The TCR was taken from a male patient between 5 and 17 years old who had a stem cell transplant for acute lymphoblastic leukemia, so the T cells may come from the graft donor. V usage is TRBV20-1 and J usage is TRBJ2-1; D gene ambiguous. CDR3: CSASPDRASYNEQFF. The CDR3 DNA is TGCAGTGCTAGCCCGGACCGAGCATCCTACAATGAGCAGTTCTTC.